The 17 T cell receptor beta chains presented below share a single source sample, sequenced in a study of T cells in Graves' hyperthyroidism and ophthalmopathy. TCR beta CDR3 sequences were amplified from RNA transcripts. Carried out on the TCR CDR3, a first-round RT-PCR used the HTBI primer set. Via MiXCR, TCRdb re-called the multiplex PCR reads, giving one row per CDR3 protein. There are some 350,000 distinct CDR3 sequences in the sample; 15% to 18% occur only once, and about 30% lies in the top ten. Sequenced input: blood. The receptors derive from a woman in her late teens or twenties with Graves' hyperthyroidism that later progressed to Graves' ophthalmopathy.

This clonotype came up many times. The chain links TRBV20-1 to TRBJ2-2, with 7 bases fitting TRBD1. V lost 6 bases, J lost 4 bases, and 11 bases stayed unmatched. Germline-derived CDR1 and CDR2 are DFQATT and SNEGSKA (reference sequence). The CDR3 is 15 amino acids. This CDR3 is CSARGSRDRTGELFF. DNA for the CDR3: TGCAGTGCCAGGGGGTCTCGGGATCGCACCGGGGAGCTGTTTTTT.

In this sample, this clonotype turned up many times. V usage is TRBV6-2 or TRBV6-3 and J usage is TRBJ2-1; 14 bases match TRBD2. Germline-derived CDR1 and CDR2 are MNHEY and SVGEGT. This CDR3 is built from 18 residues. J was trimmed by 9 bases and V by 4 bases; bases with no gene match: 14. The CDR3 region has the DNA TGTGCCAGCAGTTCCACTACCTTTCGACTAGCGGGAGGGGGTGAGCAGTTCTTC. Translating gives CASSSTTFRLAGGGEQFF.

This clonotype was counted many times. This sequence joins TRBV7-9 and TRBJ2-3; possible D gene TRBD2, 5 bases. The V gene's germline CDR1 is SEHNR and CDR2 FQNEAQ (reference sequence). Trimming took off 2 bases at V and 2 bases at J, with 14 bases between the two ends. The CDR3 is 16 amino acids. The CDR3 sequence: CASSLLPGLITDTQYF. CDR3 in DNA: TGTGCCAGCAGCTTACTTCCGGGGTTAATCACAGATACGCAGTATTTT.

This clonotype was recorded many times. At one end the junction does not follow the germline gene, possibly because of a read error. The chain employs TRBV28 and TRBJ2-7; 8 bases are shared with TRBD1. Germline assignment: CDR1 MDHEN and CDR2 SYDVKM. The CDR3 is made up of 17 amino acids. The CDR3 nucleotides are TGTACCAGCAGTGCCCCTCCAGGGGGCGGTAGGTCCTACGAGCAGTACTTC. It codes for CTSSAPPGGGRSYEQYF.

Ten or more counts support this clonotype. This chain connects TRBV20-1 to TRBJ2-7, with D uncertain. This CDR3 is built from 12 residues. Trimming took 1 base from V and 4 from J, leaving 8 bases between them. The germline V gene encodes CDR1 DFQATT and CDR2 SNEGSKA (reference sequence). The CDR3, as DNA: TGCAGTGCTAGAGGGTCCACTTACGAGCAGTACTTC. Translated, it gives CSARGSTYEQYF.

The sample holds a few counts of this clonotype. The chain has TRBV9 and TRBJ2-1, with 10 bases lining up with TRBD2. Germline V gene lookup returns CDR1 SGDLS and CDR2 YYNGEE. The V segment lost 4 bases and the J segment 7 bases; nucleotides outside the gene matches: 11. This CDR3 spans 16 amino acids. In nucleotides, the CDR3 is TGTGCCAGCAGCCCTTGGACTAGCGGACATAGGAATGAGCAGTTCTTC. Protein product: CASSPWTSGHRNEQFF.

This clonotype was counted ten times or more. The chain employs TRBV20-1 and TRBJ2-5; D possibly matches TRBD1 or TRBD2 (7 bases each). The CDR3 contains 15 residues. Germline CDR1 DFQATT, CDR2 SNEGSKA (reference sequence). V gave up 2 bases and J gave up 3 bases, with 16 bases separating them. CDR3: CSARNRDSGEETQYF. DNA for the CDR3: TGCAGTGCTAGAAACAGGGACAGCGGGGAAGAGACCCAGTACTTC.

This clonotype was recorded many times. The chain employs TRBV20-1 and TRBJ2-5; D gene unclear. The CDR3 runs 14 residues. Trimming left V 0 bases short and J 3 bases short, with 11 bases between. From germline, CDR1 is DFQATT and CDR2 SNEGSKA (reference sequence). The CDR3 sequence: CSAREVGEEETQYF. The CDR3 coding sequence is TGCAGTGCTAGAGAGGTCGGTGAGGAAGAGACCCAGTACTTC.

In its sample, this clonotype was seen a few times. The V call is TRBV2, the J call TRBJ2-1; 9 bases fit TRBD2. The CDR3 is 18 residues long. J was trimmed by 1 base and V by 7 bases; bases with no gene match: 14. Germline values: CDR1 SNHLY, CDR2 FYNNEI. The CDR3 DNA follows: TGTGCCAGCATAAAAGGGCTAGCGGGATCTCCTTCCTACAATGAGCAGTTCTTC. Encoded protein: CASIKGLAGSPSYNEQFF.

This clonotype appeared a few times. This chain links TRBV10-3 with TRBJ2-3; D unclear. Trimming left V 0 bases short and J 4 bases short, with 5 bases between. CDR1 ENHRY and CDR2 SYGVKD come from the germline V gene. The CDR3 totals 13 residues. The CDR3, as DNA: TGTGCCATCAGTGAGTCTGTGGCAGATACGCAGTATTTT. This sequence encodes CAISESVADTQYF.

This clonotype has more than one count but fewer than ten. The V and J genes are TRBV19 and TRBJ2-6; D remains unclear. CDR1 and CDR2 from the germline V gene are LNHDA and SQIVND (reference sequence). The germline V and J ends were trimmed by 1 base and 2 bases, with 6 bases remaining between them. The CDR3 is made up of 15 amino acids. The CDR3 DNA reads as TGTGCCAGTAGTATAGGCTGGGCTGGGGCCAACGTCCTGACTTTC. Translating it yields CASSIGWAGANVLTF.

This clonotype was counted between two and nine times. This chain connects TRBV4-1 to TRBJ2-3; D is unclear. Trimming shortened V by 1 base and J by 0 bases, and 8 bases separated the two germline ends. Germline CDR1 and CDR2: MGHRA and YSYEKL. The CDR3 consists of 15 residues. DNA of the CDR3: TGCGCCAGCAGCCAAGTATCCATTAGCACAGATACGCAGTATTTT. This translates into CASSQVSISTDTQYF.

V is TRBV6-2 or TRBV6-3 and J is TRBJ2-3; D may match TRBD1 or TRBD2 (5 bases each). Germline loops: CDR1 MNHEY, CDR2 SVGEGT. Trimming left V 10 bases short and J 3 bases short, with 11 bases between. CDR3 length: 12 residues. DNA of the CDR3: TGTGCCACCGGGGCCTTAACAGATACGCAGTATTTT. It encodes CATGALTDTQYF.

The chain links TRBV6-6 to TRBJ2-1; TRBD2 agrees at 14 bases. CDR3 size: 17 residues. V dropped 2 bases and J dropped 8; count of bases not matched to a gene: 8. Germline V gene data show CDR1 as MNHNY and CDR2 as SVGAGI (reference sequence). CDR3 nucleotide sequence: TGTGCCAGCAGTTACCCGACCGGGACTAGCGGGAGTTATGAGCAGTTCTTC. This sequence encodes CASSYPTGTSGSYEQFF.

This clonotype occurred many times. This chain connects TRBV20-1 to TRBJ1-1; 9 nucleotides align to TRBD1. Germline CDR1 is DFQATT and CDR2 is SNEGSKA (reference sequence). The CDR3 is 14 amino acids. V lost 3 bases, J lost 1 base, and 3 bases stayed unmatched. In DNA, the CDR3 is TGCAGTGCTAGGGACAGGGGACAGAACACTGAAGCTTTCTTT. It specifies CSARDRGQNTEAFF.

The V call is TRBV9, the J call TRBJ2-4, with 9 positions matching TRBD1. This CDR3 has 15 residues. CDR1 SGDLS and CDR2 YYNGEE come from the germline V gene. Trimming removed 4 bases from V and 4 bases from J; junction bases left unmatched: 6. The CDR3 spells CASSKTGTGKNIQYF. DNA of the CDR3: TGTGCCAGCAGCAAAACCGGGACAGGGAAAAACATTCAGTACTTC.

The V call is TRBV14, the J call TRBJ2-3; 7 bases map to TRBD2. V trimming: 0 bases; J trimming: 2 bases; junction bases outside the gene matches: 14. From germline, CDR1 is SGHDN and CDR2 FVKESK. The CDR3 length is 19 residues. CDR3 sequence reads: CASSQDSPVLAASTDTQYF. For the CDR3, the DNA is TGTGCCAGCAGCCAAGATTCCCCTGTGCTAGCGGCCTCCACAGATACGCAGTATTTT.